This T cell receptor (beta chain) is from a study of graft-versus-host responses after intestinal transplantation. Turning to the study itself: Once they had received anti-thymocyte globulin induction, all recipients took tacrolimus and steroids for 2 to 4 years.

Intraepithelial plus lamina propria lymphocytes were released by processing graft tissue. Clones were sequenced by immunoSEQ multiplex PCR, and TCRdb holds only the in-frame ones, with some missing. This sample has about 9,800 clones, with approximately 80% found just once. On this clone itself: Its antigen is not identified.

Study-wide results and caveats: In patients with graft-donor T cell macrochimerism, allograft graft-versus-host to host-versus-graft clonal ratios were high. Some GvH clones were seen earlier in gut or blood, suggesting intestinal origin. Early post-transplant HvG declines showed an association with peak circulating GvH clone levels.

The CDR3 runs 13 residues. The V and J ends lost 6 bases and 1 base, in that order; junction bases with no gene match: 2. Germline V gives CDR1 MNHEY, CDR2 SMNVEV (reference sequence). Here the sequenced sample was ileum tissue, taken less than 550 days after intestinal transplant. This TCR was recovered from a human patient who received an intestinal transplant, so some T cells may come from the graft donor. The chain uses TRBV27 and TRBJ2-5; 7 positions match TRBD2. CDR3 nucleotide sequence: TGTGCCAGCAGCGGGAGGTCCCAAGAGACCCAGTACTTC. Protein: CASSGRSQETQYF.